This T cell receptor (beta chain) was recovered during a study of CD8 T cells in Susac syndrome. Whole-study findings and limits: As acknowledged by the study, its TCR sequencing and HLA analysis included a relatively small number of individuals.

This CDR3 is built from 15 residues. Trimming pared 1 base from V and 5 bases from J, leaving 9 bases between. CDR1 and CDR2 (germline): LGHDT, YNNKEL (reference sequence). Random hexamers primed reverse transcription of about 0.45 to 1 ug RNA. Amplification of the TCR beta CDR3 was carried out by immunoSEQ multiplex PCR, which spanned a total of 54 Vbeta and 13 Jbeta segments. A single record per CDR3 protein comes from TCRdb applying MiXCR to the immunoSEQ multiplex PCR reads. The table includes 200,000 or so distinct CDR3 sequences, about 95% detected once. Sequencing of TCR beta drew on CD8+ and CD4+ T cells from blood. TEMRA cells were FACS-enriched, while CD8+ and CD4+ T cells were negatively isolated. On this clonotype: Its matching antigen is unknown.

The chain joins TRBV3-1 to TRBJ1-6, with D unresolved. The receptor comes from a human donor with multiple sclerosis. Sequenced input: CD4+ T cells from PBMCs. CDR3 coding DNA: TGTGCCAGCAGCCAAGCCGGTGTGAATAATTCACCCCTCCACTTT. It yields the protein CASSQAGVNNSPLHF. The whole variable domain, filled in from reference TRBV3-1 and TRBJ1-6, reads DTAVSQTPKYLVTQMGNDKSIKCEQNLGHDTMYWYKQDSKKFLKIMFSYNNKELIINETVPNRFSPKSPDKAHLNLHINSLELGDSAVYFCASSQAGVNNSPLHFGNGTRLTVT.